A selection of T cell receptor beta chains follows, all from one sample in a study of blood T cell repertoires in COVID-19. TCRdb's copy holds only in-frame clones and misses some; the assay was immunoSEQ multiplex PCR. The sample includes about 67,000 clones, nearly 85% of them seen just once. The sample consisted of peripheral blood. All receptors derive from a human donor in a cohort sampled during active COVID-19. Each CDR3 is given with its conserved first and last residue. Each record gives: J gene, clone size, D gene, V gene, CDR3 DNA, CDR3 protein. D genes are given only for firm matches. Not every row has a clone size; where given, it reads once, few, many or a size class.

J gene: TRBJ2-1; clone size: -; D gene: TRBD2; V gene: TRBV28; CDR3 DNA: TGTGCCAGCAGCCGGGGAGGGGCCGGGGACAATGAGCAGTTCTTC; CDR3 protein: CASSRGGAGDNEQFF
J gene: TRBJ1-4; clone size: -; D gene: -; V gene: TRBV29-1; CDR3 DNA: TGCAGCGTTGTAGCTTTCGGCGGCGCAACTAATGAAAAACTGTTTTTT; CDR3 protein: CSVVAFGGATNEKLFF
J gene: TRBJ2-3; clone size: -; D gene: -; V gene: TRBV5-1; CDR3 DNA: TGCGCCAGCAGCTTGGCCGGTGGTCCCACAGATACGCAGTATTTT; CDR3 protein: CASSLAGGPTDTQYF
J gene: TRBJ1-1; clone size: -; D gene: -; V gene: TRBV12-3/TRBV12-4; CDR3 DNA: TGTGCCAGCAGTTTCAGGAAGAACACTGAAGCTTTCTTT; CDR3 protein: CASSFRKNTEAFF
J gene: TRBJ1-2; clone size: -; D gene: TRBD1; V gene: TRBV28; CDR3 DNA: TGTGCCATTTCACAGGGGACCCTCAGCTATGGCTACACCTTC; CDR3 protein: CAISQGTLSYGYTF
J gene: TRBJ1-1; clone size: -; D gene: TRBD1; V gene: TRBV5-5; CDR3 DNA: TGTGCCAGCACCCTCACCCTGACAGGGCTCACTGAAGCTTTCTTT; CDR3 protein: CASTLTLTGLTEAFF
J gene: TRBJ1-5; clone size: -; D gene: -; V gene: TRBV30; CDR3 DNA: TGTGCCTGGAGTGGAGGGCCTAATCAGCCCCAGCATTTT; CDR3 protein: CAWSGGPNQPQHF
J gene: TRBJ2-5; clone size: once; D gene: TRBD2; V gene: TRBV19; CDR3 DNA: TGTGCCAGTAGTATGGGTAGCGGGGGGACGAAGACCCAGTACTTC; CDR3 protein: CASSMGSGGTKTQYF
J gene: TRBJ1-5; clone size: -; D gene: TRBD1; V gene: TRBV5-5; CDR3 DNA: TGTGCCAGCAGCCCCGACAGGGTGAGAAGCAATCAGCCCCAGCATTTT; CDR3 protein: CASSPDRVRSNQPQHF
J gene: TRBJ2-3; clone size: -; D gene: TRBD2; V gene: TRBV27; CDR3 DNA: TGTGCCAGCAGGCGGGGGACGACAGATACGCAGTATTTT; CDR3 protein: CASRRGTTDTQYF
J gene: TRBJ2-1; clone size: -; D gene: TRBD2; V gene: TRBV14; CDR3 DNA: TGTGCCAGCAGCCAATACCGGGGAAAGGGAGGGACGGGTGAGCAGTTCTTC; CDR3 protein: CASSQYRGKGGTGEQFF
J gene: TRBJ2-1; clone size: -; D gene: TRBD1; V gene: TRBV18; CDR3 DNA: TGTGCCAGCTCACCCGGACAGGGTAATGAGCAGTTCTTC; CDR3 protein: CASSPGQGNEQFF
J gene: TRBJ1-1; clone size: -; D gene: -; V gene: TRBV10-2; CDR3 DNA: TGCGCCAGCAATCCACAGGGAAGAACTGAAGCTTTCTTT; CDR3 protein: CASNPQGRTEAFF
J gene: TRBJ1-1; clone size: -; D gene: -; V gene: TRBV14; CDR3 DNA: TGTGCCAGCAGCCAAGATAGGCAGGGAAGGGGTATGAACACTGAAGCTTTCTTT; CDR3 protein: CASSQDRQGRGMNTEAFF
J gene: TRBJ1-2; clone size: -; D gene: -; V gene: TRBV28; CDR3 DNA: TGTGCCAGCAGTTTATATGGGAATCCGGGGCGGGGACATGGCTACACCTTC; CDR3 protein: CASSLYGNPGRGHGYTF
J gene: TRBJ1-2; clone size: few; D gene: -; V gene: TRBV3-1/TRBV3-2; CDR3 DNA: TGTGCCAGCAGCCAATCTGAGACAGCTGTCTATGGCTACACCTTC; CDR3 protein: CASSQSETAVYGYTF
J gene: TRBJ2-7; clone size: -; D gene: TRBD1; V gene: TRBV18; CDR3 DNA: TGTGCCAGCTCACCCGTCCCGGGACAGGGGAATGAGCAGTACTTC; CDR3 protein: CASSPVPGQGNEQYF
J gene: TRBJ1-1; clone size: few; D gene: -; V gene: TRBV4-3; CDR3 DNA: TGCGCCAGCAGCCAAGATATGAACACTGAAGCTTTCTTT; CDR3 protein: CASSQDMNTEAFF
J gene: TRBJ1-1; clone size: -; D gene: -; V gene: TRBV7-8; CDR3 DNA: TGTGCCAGCTTCCAGCAGGTATCGGGAATAAACACTGAAGCTTTCTTT; CDR3 protein: CASFQQVSGINTEAFF
J gene: TRBJ2-7; clone size: -; D gene: TRBD2; V gene: TRBV7-9; CDR3 DNA: TGTGCCAGCAGCGCAAGGACTAGCGGGGCCCTCGGGGAGCAGTACTTC; CDR3 protein: CASSARTSGALGEQYF
J gene: TRBJ1-6; clone size: -; D gene: -; V gene: TRBV7-9; CDR3 DNA: TGTGCCAGTACCGCAACAGGGCACAATTCACCCCTCCACTTT; CDR3 protein: CASTATGHNSPLHF
J gene: TRBJ1-1; clone size: -; D gene: TRBD1; V gene: TRBV2; CDR3 DNA: TGTGCCAGCAGTAGAGGACAGGGGGCTTTGTCGGGGATGGAAGCTTTCTTT; CDR3 protein: CASSRGQGALSGMEAFF
J gene: TRBJ1-5; clone size: -; D gene: -; V gene: TRBV3-1/TRBV3-2; CDR3 DNA: TGTGCCAGCAGCCAAGATCCGGGTCAGCCCCAGCATTTT; CDR3 protein: CASSQDPGQPQHF
J gene: TRBJ1-2; clone size: once; D gene: -; V gene: TRBV7-9; CDR3 DNA: TGTGCCAGCAGCCGGACTTTAGGGGGTGATGGCTACACCTTC; CDR3 protein: CASSRTLGGDGYTF